This TCR beta chain was identified in a study of spatial heterogeneity in lung cancer. In the study overall: There were, on average, more than nine raw-read appearances for each unique TCR and UMI combination.

By sample share, this clonotype is medium-sized (0.01 to 0.1%). MiXCR, applied by TCRdb to the 5' RACE reads, yields one record per CDR3 protein. Of fewer than 3,000 distinct CDR3 sequences listed, 5.5% to 7% are singletons. The sample's time point: sample taken at primary tumor resection. Whole RNA from tumor, nontumor lung or frozen PBMC was sequenced unsorted. The CDR3 runs to 16 residues. With 4 bases clipped from V and 2 bases from J, the junction kept 10 bases outside the gene matches. The germline V gene encodes CDR1 SGHRS and CDR2 YFSETQ. The gene calls are TRBV5-1 and TRBJ2-7; 9 nucleotides line up with TRBD1. This clonotype was sampled from a male donor with early-stage non-small cell lung cancer. This specimen consisted of normal lung tissue next to the tumor, obtained at surgery. The CDR3: CASSRTGDQPPYEQYF. The CDR3 region has the DNA TGCGCCAGCAGCAGGACAGGGGACCAACCCCCCTACGAGCAGTACTTC.